Listed here are 18 T cell receptor beta chains from one sample, sequenced in a study of CD8 T cells in Susac syndrome. A quantity of about 0.5 to 1 ug RNA underwent reverse transcription using random hexamers. MiXCR, run by TCRdb on the immunoSEQ multiplex PCR reads, gives a single entry per CDR3 protein. Of about 190,000 distinct CDR3 sequences listed, over 75% are singletons. The sample comprised CD4+ T cells from PBMCs. These receptors all come from a human donor with Susac syndrome.

The rearrangement joins TRBV19 to TRBJ1-5, with D hard to call. The CDR3 is 12 amino acids. Germline CDR1 LNHDA, CDR2 SQIVND (reference sequence). V lost 3 bases to trimming and J lost 7 bases, with 7 bases between them. CDR3 amino acids: CASSMVSQPQHF. The CDR3, as DNA: TGTGCCAGTAGTATGGTTAGCCAGCCCCAGCATTTT.

The genes are TRBV6-5 and TRBJ1-4, with unresolved D. This CDR3 contains 17 residues. The V end was cut by 0 bases, the J end by 0 bases, with 11 bases between. Per germline, CDR1 MNHEY and CDR2 SVGAGI. The CDR3 loop is CASSYSPEVTTNEKLFF. CDR3 in DNA: TGTGCCAGCAGTTACTCGCCAGAGGTTACAACTAATGAAAAACTGTTTTTT.

This clonotype was picked up a small number of times. The chain employs TRBV6-1 and TRBJ2-2; D is tentatively TRBD1 or TRBD2 (5 bases each). This CDR3 has 15 amino acids. V gave up 8 bases and J gave up 1 base, with 14 bases separating them. CDR1 and CDR2 (germline): MNHNS, SASEGT. CDR3 nucleotides: TGTGCCAGCGACCGCGCGAGGGGGAACACCGGGGAGCTGTTTTTT. Its translation: CASDRARGNTGELFF.

The J gene is TRBJ2-1, the V gene TRBV6-2 or TRBV6-3, with TRBD2 matching over 8 bases. Germline V gives CDR1 MNHEY, CDR2 SVGEGT. The junction had 13 bases not matched to a gene; V was cut back by 3 bases and J by 6 bases. The CDR3 spans 17 residues. The CDR3 bases are TGTGCCAGCAGTTATTTTCGCGGGAGGCTGACCTCCAATGAGCAGTTCTTC. It codes for CASSYFRGRLTSNEQFF.

V gene TRBV27 combines with J gene TRBJ2-3, with 8 bases aligning to TRBD2. This CDR3 comprises 12 residues. J lost 10 bases, V lost 5 bases, and 5 bases had no gene match. Looked up from germline, CDR1 is MNHEY and CDR2 is SMNVEV (reference sequence). The CDR3 loop is CASSRPGRAQYF. CDR3 nucleotide sequence: TGTGCCAGCAGTCGACCCGGGAGGGCGCAGTATTTT.

The chain couples TRBV30 to TRBJ1-2, with a weak D call TRBD1 (5 bases). The CDR3 runs 11 residues. The germline V gene has CDR1 GTSNPN and CDR2 SVGIG (reference sequence). The V and J ends lost 5 bases and 10 bases respectively, with 14 bases between them. The CDR3 loop is CAWALGGVYTF. The CDR3, as DNA: TGTGCCTGGGCCTTGGGGGGGGTCTACACCTTC.

The V call is TRBV2, the J call TRBJ2-4, with 7 bases fitting TRBD2. Trimming took 8 bases from V and 1 from J; bases not matched to a gene: 8. The CDR3 runs 15 residues. The germline V gene has CDR1 SNHLY and CDR2 FYNNEI. Written as DNA, the CDR3 is TGTGCCAGCGGGAGGGGCCTCATGGCCAAAAACATTCAGTACTTC. It translates to CASGRGLMAKNIQYF.

The CDR3 reads CASSPSGANVLTF. The DNA of the CDR3 is TGTGCCAGCTCACCCTCGGGGGCCAACGTCCTGACTTTC. The chain uses TRBV18 and TRBJ2-6; the D is unclear. The germline V gene has CDR1 KGHSH and CDR2 LQKENI. This CDR3 is 13 amino acids long. Trimming cost V 3 bases and J 4 bases, with 4 bases left between them.

The CDR3 region is CASSPRETTEAFF. CDR3 sequence (DNA): TGTGCCAGCTCACCTAGGGAGACCACTGAAGCTTTCTTT. The V and J genes are TRBV18 and TRBJ1-1; D uncertain. V lost 3 bases, J lost 4 bases, and 9 bases lay in between. The germline V gene has CDR1 KGHSH and CDR2 LQKENI. The CDR3 totals 13 residues.

This rearrangement joins TRBV24-1 to TRBJ2-3; 9 nucleotides match TRBD2. CDR3 length: 15 amino acids. The V segment lost 4 bases and the J segment 2 bases; nucleotides outside the gene matches: 3. Germline V gene data show CDR1 as KGHDR and CDR2 as SFDVKD. DNA of the CDR3: TGTGCCACCAGTGAGGTAGCGGGGGTCACAGATACGCAGTATTTT. It encodes CATSEVAGVTDTQYF.

This clonotype was observed once. V and J are TRBV28 and TRBJ2-1, with D maybe TRBD1 (6 bases). V lost 6 bases, J lost 4 bases, and 16 bases lay in between. There are 15 residues in the CDR3. The germline V gene encodes CDR1 MDHEN and CDR2 SYDVKM. The CDR3 loop is CASSARGILYNEQFF. CDR3 coding DNA: TGTGCCAGCAGCGCTAGGGGGATCTTATACAATGAGCAGTTCTTC.

The V and J genes are TRBV12-3 or TRBV12-4 and TRBJ2-7, with TRBD2 as a possible D gene (5 bases). V was cut by 3 bases and J by 2 bases, with 8 bases left in between. The CDR3 consists of 13 residues. The CDR3 here is CASSFSAAYEQYF. CDR3 nucleotide sequence: TGTGCCAGCAGTTTCTCAGCGGCCTACGAGCAGTACTTC.

V and J are TRBV27 and TRBJ2-7; 14 nucleotides align to TRBD2. Germline CDR1 and CDR2: MNHEY and SMNVEV (reference sequence). The ends lost 8 bases at V and 2 bases at J; junction bases unmatched: 11. The CDR3 runs to 17 residues. In DNA form, the CDR3 reads TGTGCCAGCCGCGGGACTAGCGGGAGAAAGGGCGCCTACGAGCAGTACTTC. Residues: CASRGTSGRKGAYEQYF.

This clonotype was detected only a few times. The J gene is TRBJ2-7, the V gene TRBV5-6, with no clear D. In germline, CDR1 is SGHDT, CDR2 YYEEEE. The CDR3 extends over 11 amino acids. V was trimmed by 3 bases and J by 2 bases, leaving 3 bases between them. The CDR3 nucleotides read TGTGCCAGCAGCTCAACCTACGAGCAGTACTTC. As protein: CASSSTYEQYF.

This clonotype was recorded only once. This sequence joins TRBV5-4 and TRBJ1-1; possibly TRBD1 for D (5 bases). V lost 5 bases and J lost 0, with 14 bases in between. CDR1 is SGHNT, CDR2 YYREEE, per germline (reference sequence). The CDR3 has 15 residues. The CDR3 is CASSRGLSLNTEAFF. CDR3 nucleotide sequence: TGTGCCAGCAGTAGGGGTTTGAGTTTGAACACTGAAGCTTTCTTT. Looking up the rest from reference TRBV5-4 and TRBJ1-1 gives the full variable domain: ETGVTQSPTHLIKTRGQQVTLRCSSQSGHNTVSWYQQALGQGPQFIFQYYREEENGRGNFPPRFSGLQFPNYSSELNVNALELDDSALYLCASSRGLSLNTEAFFGQGTRLTVV.

This clonotype was recorded only once. The V gene is TRBV18, the J gene TRBJ2-4; TRBD2 agrees at 8 bases. The CDR3 has 19 amino acids. Germline CDR1 and CDR2: KGHSH and LQKENI. J gave up 2 bases and V 0 bases, and 12 bases lay outside the gene matches. The CDR3 region is CASSPPQRGGPGTKNIQYF. For the CDR3, the DNA is TGTGCCAGCTCACCACCGCAACGGGGGGGCCCGGGAACCAAAAACATTCAGTACTTC.

The V and J genes are TRBV12-3 or TRBV12-4 and TRBJ1-5, with 11 bases identical to TRBD1. V was clipped by 4 bases and J by 6 bases; unmatched bases: 8. CDR3 length equals 16 residues. The CDR3 DNA sequence: TGTGCCAGCAGTTCCCCAGGACAGGGGGCTTTTCAGCCCCAGCATTTT. It yields the protein CASSSPGQGAFQPQHF.

The gene calls are TRBV12-3 or TRBV12-4 and TRBJ2-3; TRBD2 matches 7 bases. V gave up 3 bases and J gave up 7 bases; unmatched junction bases: 10. CDR3 size: 15 residues. The CDR3 protein is CASSLERGSLNTQYF. CDR3 nucleotides: TGTGCCAGCAGTTTGGAACGCGGGAGCCTAAATACGCAGTATTTT.